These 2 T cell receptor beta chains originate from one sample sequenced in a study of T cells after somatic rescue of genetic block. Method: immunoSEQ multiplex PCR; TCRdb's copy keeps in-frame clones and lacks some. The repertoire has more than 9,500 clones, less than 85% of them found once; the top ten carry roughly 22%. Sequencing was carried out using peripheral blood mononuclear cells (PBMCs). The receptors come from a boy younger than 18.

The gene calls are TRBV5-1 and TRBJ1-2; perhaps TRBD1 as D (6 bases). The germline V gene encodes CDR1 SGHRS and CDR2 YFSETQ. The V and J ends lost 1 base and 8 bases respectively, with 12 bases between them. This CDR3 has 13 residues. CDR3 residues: CASSLRGAEGYTF. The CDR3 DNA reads TGCGCCAGCAGCTTGAGGGGGGCTGAAGGCTACACCTTC. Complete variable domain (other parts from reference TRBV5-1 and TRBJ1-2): KAGVTQTPRYLIKTRGQQVTLSCSPISGHRSVSWYQQTPGQGLQFLFEYFSETQRNKGNFPGRFSGRQFSNSRSEMNVSTLELGDSALYLCASSLRGAEGYTFGSGTRLTVV.

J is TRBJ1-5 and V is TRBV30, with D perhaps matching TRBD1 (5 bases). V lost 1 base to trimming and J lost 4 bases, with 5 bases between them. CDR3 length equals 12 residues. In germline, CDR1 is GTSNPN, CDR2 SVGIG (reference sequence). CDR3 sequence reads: CAWSDRNQPQHF. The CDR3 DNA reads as TGTGCCTGGAGTGACAGGAATCAGCCCCAGCATTTT. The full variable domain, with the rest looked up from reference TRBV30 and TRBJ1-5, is SQTIHQWPATLVQPVGSPLSLECTVEGTSNPNLYWYRQAAGRGLQLLFYSVGIGQISSEVPQNLSASRPQDRQFILSSKKLLLSDSGFYLCAWSDRNQPQHFGDGTRLSIL.